This TCR beta chain comes out of a study of ipilimumab plus nivolumab after autologous stem cell transplantation. The trim removed 5 bases at V and 8 bases at J, leaving 12 bases unmatched. The germline V gene encodes CDR1 LNHDA and CDR2 SQIVND (reference sequence). The CDR3 spans 16 residues. Method: immunoSEQ multiplex PCR; TCRdb's copy keeps in-frame clones and lacks some. The table includes about 9,400 clones, 60% to 80% detected once. The TCR was taken from a female donor with multiple myeloma. The material sequenced was PBMCs, taken in a trial of ipilimumab plus nivolumab as post-transplant consolidation. The rearrangement joins TRBV19 to TRBJ2-1; 10 bases are shared with TRBD2. The CDR3 DNA is TGTGCCAGTAGTCCATCCAGCGGGAGGGCCGGAGATGAGCAGTTCTTC. Its protein product is CASSPSSGRAGDEQFF. The full variable domain, in which reference TRBV19 and TRBJ2-1 provide the parts outside the CDR3, is DGGITQSPKYLFRKEGQNVTLSCEQNLNHDAMYWYRQDPGQGLRLIYYSQIVNDFQKGDIAEGYSVSREKKESFPLTVTSAQKNPTAFYLCASSPSSGRAGDEQFFGPGTRLTVL.